The next 12 T cell receptor beta chains were all read from a single sample in a study of beta chain features in type 1 diabetes. The authors reverse transcribed all of the isolated RNA, so sequencing captured expressed TCRB transcripts. Profiling relied on immunoSEQ multiplex PCR, and the TCRdb table lists in-frame clones only, not all of them. The sample records 300,000 to 400,000 clones, roughly 12% being singletons. Sequenced material: naive CD4+ T cells from blood. These receptor sequences come from a man between 18 and 29 years old in good health.

In this sample, this clone turned up a few times. The chain recombines TRBV29-1 with TRBJ2-1; D call uncertain. This CDR3 is built from 16 residues. Trimming removed 4 bases at V and 2 bases at J, with 18 bases between. Germline-derived CDR1 and CDR2 are SQVTM and ANQGSEA. Written as DNA, the CDR3 is TGCAGCGTTGCTTCCCCAGACATGCTGACCTACAATGAGCAGTTCTTC. It specifies CSVASPDMLTYNEQFF.

This sequence joins TRBV5-1 and TRBJ1-2; D gene unclear. Germline CDR1 SGHRS, CDR2 YFSETQ. This CDR3 spans 13 amino acids. V gave up 4 bases and J gave up 5 bases, with 12 bases separating them. CDR3: CASSIRGHYGYTF. CDR3 sequence (DNA): TGCGCCAGCAGCATTCGAGGCCATTATGGCTACACCTTC. The entire variable domain, with the rest obtained from reference TRBV5-1 and TRBJ1-2, is as follows: KAGVTQTPRYLIKTRGQQVTLSCSPISGHRSVSWYQQTPGQGLQFLFEYFSETQRNKGNFPGRFSGRQFSNSRSEMNVSTLELGDSALYLCASSIRGHYGYTFGSGTRLTVV.

The CDR3: CASSSSGEHYGYTF. The CDR3 region has the DNA TGTGCCAGCAGCTCCTCGGGAGAGCACTATGGCTACACCTTC. This rearrangement joins TRBV7-3 to TRBJ1-2; D call uncertain. The CDR3 runs to 14 residues. From germline, CDR1 is SGHTA and CDR2 FQGTGA. V gave up 4 bases and J gave up 3 bases, with 12 bases separating them.

This clone was counted only a few times. J is TRBJ1-5 and V is TRBV19, with D perhaps TRBD1 (5 bases). Trimming cost V 6 bases and J 0 bases, with 12 bases left between them. The CDR3 contains 15 residues. CDR1 LNHDA and CDR2 SQIVND come from the germline V gene (reference sequence). The chain's CDR3 is CASSQGGNSNQPQHF. The CDR3 nucleotides are TGTGCCAGTAGCCAGGGAGGTAATAGCAATCAGCCCCAGCATTTT. The full variable domain, its missing parts supplied by reference TRBV19 and TRBJ1-5, is DGGITQSPKYLFRKEGQNVTLSCEQNLNHDAMYWYRQDPGQGLRLIYYSQIVNDFQKGDIAEGYSVSREKKESFPLTVTSAQKNPTAFYLCASSQGGNSNQPQHFGDGTRLSIL.

On this clone itself: The same CDR3 arises from other DNA sequences in this sample as well. V and J are TRBV5-1 and TRBJ2-7; D unresolved. Deletions cut 4 bases from V and 5 bases from J, with 19 bases between. The CDR3 extends over 15 amino acids. Germline lookup yields CDR1 SGHRS and CDR2 YFSETQ. The DNA for the CDR3 is TGCGCCAGCAGCGGTGACCGAGACTTGGTAGACGAGCAGTACTTC. Translating gives CASSGDRDLVDEQYF.

The rearrangement joins TRBV6-5 to TRBJ2-3; D might be TRBD2 (6 bases). This CDR3 spans 15 amino acids. Trimming removed 2 bases at V and 2 bases at J, with 11 bases between. In germline, CDR1 is MNHEY, CDR2 SVGAGI. This chain's CDR3 is CASSYNRDFTDTQYF. The CDR3, as DNA: TGTGCCAGCAGTTACAACCGGGACTTCACAGATACGCAGTATTTT.

The V and J genes are TRBV29-1 and TRBJ2-7, with 14 bases fitting TRBD2. This CDR3 is 19 amino acids long. CDR1 SQVTM and CDR2 ANQGSEA come from the germline V gene. V was pared by 6 bases and J by 3 bases, with 19 bases of the junction left unmatched. CDR3 sequence reads: CSVGSLPGLAGVRDYEQYF. CDR3 DNA sequence: TGCAGCGTCGGATCCTTACCGGGACTAGCGGGAGTAAGGGACTACGAGCAGTACTTC.

The V call is TRBV2, the J call TRBJ1-4; TRBD1 matches 10 bases. Germline V gene sequence: CDR1 SNHLY, CDR2 FYNNEI. CDR3 length: 15 amino acids. Trimming removed 4 bases from V and 3 bases from J; junction bases left unmatched: 2. CDR3 region: CASSGQGAANEKLFF. The CDR3 region has the DNA TGTGCCAGCAGTGGACAGGGGGCGGCTAATGAAAAACTGTTTTTT. Full variable domain (rest looked up from reference TRBV2 and TRBJ1-4): EPEVTQTPSHQVTQMGQEVILRCVPISNHLYFYWYRQILGQKVEFLVSFYNNEISEKSEIFDDQFSVERPDGSNFTLKIRSTKLEDSAMYFCASSGQGAANEKLFFGSGTQLSVL.

This clone was seen at least ten times. The chain combines TRBV29-1 with TRBJ2-5, with D uncertain. From germline, CDR1 is SQVTM and CDR2 ANQGSEA. The CDR3 covers 11 residues. V lost 4 bases and J 4 bases, leaving 7 bases between the germline ends. CDR3 loop: CSVGMRETQYF. CDR3 DNA sequence: TGCAGCGTTGGAATGAGAGAGACCCAGTACTTC. Based on the CDR3 plus reference TRBV29-1 and TRBJ2-5, the full variable domain is SAVISQKPSRDICQRGTSLTIQCQVDSQVTMMFWYRQQPGQSLTLIATANQGSEATYESGFVIDKFPISRPNLTFSTLTVSNMSPEDSSIYLCSVGMRETQYFGPGTRLLVL.

This clone was observed a handful of times. The genes are TRBV19 and TRBJ2-5; maybe TRBD2 (6 bases). Trimming left V 10 bases short and J 4 bases short, with 19 bases between. This CDR3 contains 14 residues. Germline values: CDR1 LNHDA, CDR2 SQIVND (reference sequence). CDR3 sequence reads: CANPGGSLRETQYF. Here the CDR3 DNA reads TGTGCCAATCCCGGGGGTTCGCTGAGAGAGACCCAGTACTTC.

The chain carries TRBV5-4 and TRBJ2-5; D is ambiguous. Germline assignment: CDR1 SGHNT and CDR2 YYREEE (reference sequence). The V end was cut by 1 base, the J end by 0 bases, with 4 bases between. CDR3 length: 13 amino acids. The CDR3 DNA reads TGTGCCAGCAGCTTGCCCTACCAAGAGACCCAGTACTTC. It is translated as CASSLPYQETQYF. The whole variable domain, remainder taken from reference TRBV5-4 and TRBJ2-5, is ETGVTQSPTHLIKTRGQQVTLRCSSQSGHNTVSWYQQALGQGPQFIFQYYREEENGRGNFPPRFSGLQFPNYSSELNVNALELDDSALYLCASSLPYQETQYFGPGTRLLVL.

This clone occurred a few times. The V gene is TRBV29-1, the J gene TRBJ2-3, with D tentatively TRBD2 (5 bases). The CDR3 consists of 13 residues. The germline gives CDR1 SQVTM, CDR2 ANQGSEA. Trimming took off 0 bases at V and 5 bases at J, with 9 bases between the two ends. The CDR3 coding sequence is TGCAGCGTTGAAGAGCCCGGGGTAGATACGCAGTATTTT. It is translated as CSVEEPGVDTQYF.